This T cell receptor (beta chain) comes out of a study of identical twins (TCRdb year 2016). Study-level background: TCR alpha and beta repertoires from monozygotic twins, unrelated adults of various ages and cord blood were deep-sequenced to test whether fetal clonotypes persist. To rule out contamination, replicate twin experiments were performed at different times with different library preparation protocols. What the study reported, not specific to this receptor: Excess twin sharing in beta out-of-frame sequences was weaker because fewer shared sequences lowered the signal-to-noise ratio. Because the same donors could not be followed over many years, conclusions were based on cross-sectional statistical analysis. Abundant cord blood beta clonotypes had fewer insertions, young adult naive repertoires showed a similar but weaker trend, and memory repertoires showed no such trend. Compared with coincidental sharing between unrelated individuals, out-of-frame TCR alpha sequences shared between twins showed an excess of sequences with low generation probability. Invariant T cells such as MAIT and iNKT could partly confound zero-insertion analyses, though diverse VJ usage argued against this for most clonotypes. In monozygotic twins, recombination models systematically underestimated out-of-frame TCR alpha sharing, but the models matched the sharing seen between unrelated individuals.

The library was generated by 5' RACE. TCRdb names Illumina HiSeq 2000 as the instrument used. Template switching introduced a universal primer binding site; the final cDNA contained a unique molecular identifier, enabling accurate counting of TCR cDNA molecules. Specific primers in the conserved constant-segment region were used to synthesize first-strand cDNA for TCR alpha and beta chains. Each cDNA library was double barcoded, with a SMART-Mk sample barcode plus Illumina barcodes, to control for contamination. Two successive PCR steps introduced TruSeq adapter sequences along with Illumina sample barcodes. The Illumina HiSeq platform was used with custom primers to sequence TCR alpha and beta cDNA libraries. Per the original workflow: Raw reads were processed with MiGEC to extract unique molecular identifiers, and MiXCR was used to determine CDR3 positions. For each individual, recombination models were inferred using an EM algorithm with the repgenHMM and IGoR tools. The analysis of shared clonotypes was done with the tcR package in R, with sharing normalized by the product of cloneset sizes. To study raw recombination without the effects of thymic and clonal selection, out-of-frame nonproductive sequences were analyzed. TCRdb took the public reads, trimmed them with fastp at Q25, ran MiXCR for clone calling and kept in-frame beta chains. Identical CDR3 protein sequences are pooled into one entry, listed with their most common genes and DNA. For this entry, the V and J calls and clone size follow TCRdb and not the study's own pipeline. The sample data list 250,000 to 300,000 distinct CDR3 sequences, and around 8.8% of these were observed just once. About 3% of the sample belongs to the ten largest clones.

Trimming takes 0 bases off V and 7 bases off J; junction bases not matched to a gene: 14. The CDR3 contains 19 residues, cysteine and phenylalanine counted. Only the CDR3 region is kept as DNA, spanning 57 bases read in frame from base 1. Looking up the germline V gene (reference sequence) yields CDR1 LGHDT and CDR2 YNNKEL. Every donor in the study was a healthy Caucasian. Three pairs of female monozygotic twins, all aged roughly 18 to 29 years, made up the twin cohort. Positive isolation kits from Invitrogen were used to isolate CD4+ and CD8+ T cell populations. The sample holds many counts of this clonotype. There is no known antigen for this receptor. Per-base quality was not reported, and no clone a single base away is much larger than it. The same sample was also studied in work on yellow fever vaccine responses in identical twins. As that second paper reports: According to the authors, the vaccine-induced T cell response in identical twins seemed to be partly convergent and partly specific to each individual. In the study, vaccine-responding T cell clones were precisely tracked in identical twins.

Material for sequencing was CD8+ T cells sorted from blood. This receptor was taken from a woman under 30 in good health. The chain is encoded by TRBV3-1 joined to TRBJ2-1, and TRBD2 matches 11 of the central bases. Here is the DNA: TGTGCCAGCAGCCAAGATATTCGGCTAGCGGGGGGACCGTGGAATGAGCAGTTCTTC. Its product reads: CASSQDIRLAGGPWNEQFF.